One and the same sample provided the 18 T cell receptor beta chains below, sequenced in a study of blood T cell repertoires in COVID-19. Measured with immunoSEQ multiplex PCR; TCRdb has only the in-frame clones, and not every one. The sample contains approximately 120,000 clones, around 87% of which appear only once. The sequencing input was peripheral blood. The receptors shown here come from a man aged 45-65 years with acute or convalescent COVID-19.

The chain combines TRBV19 with TRBJ2-2; D ambiguous. The V gene's germline CDR1 is LNHDA and CDR2 SQIVND (reference sequence). The CDR3 has 16 amino acids. The V gene lost 5 bases and the J gene lost 6 bases, with 19 bases spanning the gap. The CDR3, as DNA: TGTGCCAGTAGTCCTGGATCCTACCTAGTCTCCGGGGAGCTGTTTTTT. Its translation: CASSPGSYLVSGELFF.

The genes are TRBV6-5 and TRBJ1-2; TRBD1 might be the D (6 bases). The CDR3 loop spans 14 amino acids. Looked up from germline, CDR1 is MNHEY and CDR2 is SVGAGI. V lost 2 bases, J lost 3 bases, and 10 bases lay in between. The CDR3 coding sequence is TGTGCCAGCAGTTACGGGGGCGCAGACTATGGCTACACCTTC. Its translation is CASSYGGADYGYTF.

The chain employs TRBV29-1 and TRBJ1-2, with TRBD1 matching over 7 bases. The trim removed 3 bases at V and 6 bases at J, leaving 4 bases unmatched. The germline V gene has CDR1 SQVTM and CDR2 ANQGSEA. This CDR3 region has 12 residues. Here the CDR3 reads CSVELGTDGYTF. The CDR3 coding sequence is TGCAGCGTTGAGCTCGGGACAGATGGCTACACCTTC.

This clone was counted a few times. The rearrangement joins TRBV11-3 to TRBJ2-1; 8 bases match TRBD2. The CDR3 runs 18 residues. Per germline, CDR1 SGHNT and CDR2 YENEEA. With 1 base clipped from V and 1 base from J, the junction kept 9 bases outside the gene matches. In DNA form, the CDR3 reads TGTGCCAGCAGCTTAGGTAGTGCGGCGGGAGGATCCTACAATGAGCAGTTCTTC. This sequence encodes CASSLGSAAGGSYNEQFF.

A single count supports this clone. The J gene is TRBJ1-5, the V gene TRBV6-2 or TRBV6-3, with D possibly TRBD1 on 6 matching bases. V shed 0 bases and J shed 6 bases, with 9 bases lying between them. Germline V gene sequence: CDR1 MNHEY, CDR2 SVGEGT. This CDR3 has 14 amino acids. CDR3 loop: CASSYSTGTQPQHF. As DNA, the CDR3 is TGTGCCAGCAGTTACTCCACAGGGACTCAGCCCCAGCATTTT.

The CDR3 DNA sequence: TGTGCCAGCTCACCTGAGGGCCGAATAACGTATGAGCAGTTCTTC. Translating it yields CASSPEGRITYEQFF. This rearrangement joins TRBV18 to TRBJ2-1; D possibly corresponds to TRBD2 (5 bases). CDR3 length: 15 amino acids. Trimming took off 3 bases at V and 8 bases at J, with 17 bases between the two ends. Per germline, CDR1 KGHSH and CDR2 LQKENI.

Turning to this clone: The sample has other DNA sequences that encode this CDR3 too. In DNA form, the CDR3 reads TGTGCCAGCAGCTTGGGGGGAGATAGCCCCTCTTCACCCCTCCACTTT. Translating it yields CASSLGGDSPSSPLHF. The chain uses TRBV5-4 and TRBJ1-6, with unresolved D. The CDR3 is made up of 16 amino acids. V was clipped by 0 bases and J by 9 bases, with 16 bases between them. CDR1 and CDR2 (germline): SGHNT, YYREEE (reference sequence). Combining the CDR3 with reference TRBV5-4 and TRBJ1-6 gives the whole variable domain ETGVTQSPTHLIKTRGQQVTLRCSSQSGHNTVSWYQQALGQGPQFIFQYYREEENGRGNFPPRFSGLQFPNYSSELNVNALELDDSALYLCASSLGGDSPSSPLHFGNGTRLTVT.

This clone was seen more than once but under ten times. CDR3 residues: CASSSHPGQGLETQYF. The CDR3 DNA follows: TGTGCCAGCAGCTCACATCCGGGACAGGGGTTGGAGACCCAGTACTTC. This chain uses TRBV11-3 with TRBJ2-5; 10 positions match TRBD1. The CDR3 has 16 residues. Germline assignment: CDR1 SGHNT and CDR2 YENEEA. Trimming cost V 4 bases and J 5 bases; bases outside gene matches: 10. Full variable domain (remainder filled in from reference TRBV11-3 and TRBJ2-5): EAGVVQSPRYKIIEKKQPVAFWCNPISGHNTLYWYLQNLGQGPELLIRYENEEAVDDSQLPKDRFSAERLKGVDSTLKIQPAELGDSAVYLCASSSHPGQGLETQYFGPGTRLLVL.

The chain employs TRBV18 and TRBJ1-2; tentatively, D is TRBD1 (6 bases). Per the germline V gene, CDR1 is KGHSH and CDR2 is LQKENI. V was clipped by 3 bases and J by 8 bases, with 13 bases between them. The CDR3 totals 13 residues. The CDR3 DNA reads as TGTGCCAGCTCACCCCAGGGACAAGTCGGCTACACCTTC. As protein: CASSPQGQVGYTF. Combining the CDR3 with reference TRBV18 and TRBJ1-2 gives the whole variable domain NAGVMQNPRHLVRRRGQEARLRCSPMKGHSHVYWYRQLPEEGLKFMVYLQKENIIDESGMPKERFSAEFPKEGPSILRIQQVVRGDSAAYFCASSPQGQVGYTFGSGTRLTVV.

This clone was counted a few times. This chain connects TRBV4-3 to TRBJ2-5, with 11 positions matching TRBD2. The CDR3 runs 21 residues. Germline V gene sequence: CDR1 LGHNA, CDR2 YSLEER. Losses at the gene ends were 3 bases for V and 3 bases for J; bases not matched to a gene: 21. CDR3 protein: CASSHPWVWTSGRFTEETQYF. The CDR3 DNA sequence: TGCGCCAGCAGCCACCCCTGGGTTTGGACTAGCGGGCGTTTTACCGAAGAGACCCAGTACTTC.

The chain combines TRBV6-6 with TRBJ1-2; D ambiguous. Germline V gives CDR1 MNHNY, CDR2 SVGAGI (reference sequence). CDR3 length: 13 residues. Trimming stripped 7 bases from V and 1 base from J, with 10 bases between. Here the CDR3 DNA reads TGTGCCAGCACCAACGGGAGTAACTATGGCTACACCTTC. This encodes CASTNGSNYGYTF.

This clone was recorded once. This rearrangement joins TRBV7-6 to TRBJ2-3; TRBD2 matches at 13 bases. CDR3 length: 19 residues. Germline-derived CDR1 and CDR2 are SGHVS and FNYEAQ. Unmatched junction bases numbered 15, after V lost 6 bases and J lost 3 bases. CDR3 coding DNA: TGTGCCAGCAGTTACCTACCTACTAGCGGGAGGGCACTAACAGATACGCAGTATTTT. It encodes CASSYLPTSGRALTDTQYF.

This chain links TRBV7-9 with TRBJ2-5; 11 bases align to TRBD1. The CDR3 covers 14 residues. Per germline, CDR1 SEHNR and CDR2 FQNEAQ (reference sequence). J gave up 10 bases and V 3 bases, and 7 bases lay outside the gene matches. The CDR3 sequence: CASSFSGTGGGQYF. The CDR3 nucleotides read TGTGCCAGCAGCTTCTCCGGGACAGGGGGAGGCCAGTACTTC.

CDR3 nucleotide sequence: TGTGCCAGCAGCTTAGTGAAGGGGGCTGGGTCACCCCTCCACTTT. Translating gives CASSLVKGAGSPLHF. This chain links TRBV11-3 with TRBJ1-6; 7 bases align to TRBD1. Germline CDR1 and CDR2: SGHNT and YENEEA. This CDR3 contains 15 residues. Losses at the gene ends were 1 base for V and 10 bases for J; bases not matched to a gene: 7. Complete variable domain (other parts from reference TRBV11-3 and TRBJ1-6): EAGVVQSPRYKIIEKKQPVAFWCNPISGHNTLYWYLQNLGQGPELLIRYENEEAVDDSQLPKDRFSAERLKGVDSTLKIQPAELGDSAVYLCASSLVKGAGSPLHFGNGTRLTVT.

J is TRBJ2-1 and V is TRBV7-9; TRBD2 agrees at 11 bases. J lost 7 bases, V lost 7 bases, and 12 bases had no gene match. This CDR3 contains 16 residues. Germline V gene lookup returns CDR1 SEHNR and CDR2 FQNEAQ (reference sequence). CDR3 residues: CASTLGGPSGRNEQFF. DNA for the CDR3: TGTGCCAGCACCCTAGGGGGCCCTAGCGGGAGGAATGAGCAGTTCTTC. Combining the CDR3 with reference TRBV7-9 and TRBJ2-1 gives the whole variable domain DTGVSQNPRHKITKRGQNVTFRCDPISEHNRLYWYRQTLGQGPEFLTYFQNEAQLEKSRLLSDRFSAERPKGSFSTLEIQRTEQGDSAMYLCASTLGGPSGRNEQFFGPGTRLTVL.

This rearrangement joins TRBV24-1 to TRBJ2-7; 12 nucleotides align to TRBD2. The CDR3 has 16 amino acids. In germline, CDR1 is KGHDR, CDR2 SFDVKD. The junction had 5 bases not matched to a gene; V was cut back by 3 bases and J by 3 bases. The CDR3 spells CATSDQLAGGIYEQYF. CDR3 sequence (DNA): TGTGCCACCAGTGATCAACTAGCGGGAGGAATCTACGAGCAGTACTTC.

CDR3 nucleotide sequence: TGTGCCAGCAGTTTTGGGGGGGGAAGCTACGAGCAGTACTTC. Protein product: CASSFGGGSYEQYF. The J gene is TRBJ2-7, the V gene TRBV6-5, with 7 bases fitting TRBD2. The CDR3 has 14 residues. Per germline, CDR1 MNHEY and CDR2 SVGAGI. V shed 4 bases, J shed 3 bases, and the junction held 6 bases outside the gene matches.

The chain joins TRBV3-1 (or the pseudogene TRBV3-2) to TRBJ1-3; D not certain. The CDR3 length is 16 residues. The V gene's germline CDR1 is LGHDT and CDR2 YNNKEL (reference sequence). V dropped 2 bases and J dropped 0 bases, with 11 bases sitting between them. The CDR3 sequence: CASSQSGRDSGNTIYF. CDR3 nucleotides: TGTGCCAGCAGCCAAAGTGGACGGGACTCTGGAAACACCATATATTTT.